The source of this T cell receptor beta chain is a study of blood T cell repertoires in COVID-19. Study details: Whether acute or convalescent, the COVID-19 samples came from the United States, Italy and Spain. PBMCs, B-cell-depleted T cells, or T cells were the source of the cDNA or gDNA that made up the material.

Source study methods: For nucleated cells, counts were estimated from reference gene primer amplification. Generated by immunoSEQ multiplex PCR, the TCRdb table keeps only in-frame clones and is missing some. The V and J calls and clone size are taken from that table; D and trimming were inferred from the DNA. The data contain about 240,000 clones, approximately 78% of them singletons. The clonotype comes from a woman in her sixties with active or convalescent COVID-19. Sequencing input: peripheral blood.

CDR3 loop: CAWSPRRVEDTQYF. The CDR3 bases are TGTGCCTGGAGCCCTCGGCGGGTCGAAGATACGCAGTATTTT. The rearrangement joins TRBV30 to TRBJ2-3; TRBD2 might be the D (5 bases). The germline CDR1 and CDR2 sequences are GTSNPN and SVGIG (reference sequence). The V end was cut by 3 bases, the J end by 5 bases, with 15 bases between. The CDR3 has 14 residues.